A single sample gave rise to the 11 T cell receptor beta chains below, sequenced in a study of T cells in Graves' hyperthyroidism and ophthalmopathy. What was amplified from RNA transcripts were TCR beta CDR3 regions. HTBI primers were used for first-round RT-PCR of the TCR CDR3. TCRdb called the multiplex PCR reads again in MiXCR, with one record for every CDR3 protein. The sample has some 270,000 distinct CDR3 sequences, roughly 13% seen once. The sequenced sample consisted of blood. Every receptor here comes from a woman in her 40s with Graves' hyperthyroidism.

This clonotype was recorded a few times. The CDR3 sequence is CASSKEQGTGELFF. The CDR3 DNA reads TGTGCCAGCTCAAAAGAACAGGGGACCGGGGAGCTGTTTTTT. The chain uses TRBV18 and TRBJ2-2, with 7 bases matching TRBD1. V shed 5 bases, J shed 5 bases, and the junction held 5 bases outside the gene matches. The CDR3 is made up of 14 amino acids. Germline V CDR1 and CDR2: KGHSH, LQKENI.

In its sample, this clonotype was seen a few times. V gene TRBV12-3 or TRBV12-4 combines with J gene TRBJ1-6; the D gene is possibly TRBD1 (5 bases). Between the trimmed V and J ends, which lost 1 base and 5 bases, there was a span of 18 bases. The CDR3 is made up of 18 amino acids. This CDR3 is CASSLGGGTLGDNSPLHF. The CDR3 DNA follows: TGTGCCAGCAGTTTAGGGGGGGGAACCTTGGGTGATAATTCACCCCTCCACTTT.

This clonotype came up many times. This chain links TRBV6-1 with TRBJ2-7, with 10 bases matching TRBD1. The CDR3 loop spans 15 amino acids. V lost 0 bases to trimming and J lost 6 bases; unmatched junction nucleotides: 5. Germline CDR1 is MNHNS and CDR2 is SASEGT. CDR3 protein: CASSEAPGQGTEQYF. CDR3 nucleotide sequence: TGTGCCAGCAGTGAAGCGCCGGGACAGGGGACCGAGCAGTACTTC.

V usage is TRBV20-1 and J usage is TRBJ2-2, with 14 bases aligning to TRBD2. Germline CDR1 and CDR2: DFQATT and SNEGSKA (reference sequence). The CDR3 consists of 18 residues. V was pared by 6 bases and J by 4 bases, with 13 bases of the junction left unmatched. CDR3 bases: TGCAGTGCCAGAACCGGGACTAGCGGGAGTTTATCCACCGGGGAGCTGTTTTTT. Its translation is CSARTGTSGSLSTGELFF.

The table lists this clonotype with many counts. This CDR3 reads CASSPASNQPQHF. In nucleotides, the CDR3 is TGTGCCAGCAGTCCCGCTAGCAATCAGCCCCAGCATTTT. The V gene is TRBV28, the J gene TRBJ1-5; D not resolved. Germline lookup yields CDR1 MDHEN and CDR2 SYDVKM. The CDR3 loop spans 13 amino acids. The V end lost 5 bases, the J end lost 0 bases, and 5 bases lay between the germline ends.

This rearrangement joins TRBV10-2 to TRBJ2-7, with TRBD2 as a possible D gene (6 bases). Germline values: CDR1 WSHSY, CDR2 SAAADI. The V end was cut by 8 bases, the J end by 3 bases, with 20 bases between. The CDR3 totals 15 residues. CDR3 in DNA: TGCGCCAGCCACGCAGGGACCGCGGGGAACTACGAGCAGTACTTC. It encodes CASHAGTAGNYEQYF.

The chain combines TRBV20-1 with TRBJ2-5; tentative D call: TRBD2 (6 bases). CDR1 and CDR2 (germline): DFQATT, SNEGSKA (reference sequence). Deletions cut 0 bases from V and 0 bases from J, with 14 bases between. CDR3 length equals 16 residues. CDR3 in DNA: TGCAGTGCTAGAGAAGGGACGGGAGAGTACCAAGAGACCCAGTACTTC. Encoded protein: CSAREGTGEYQETQYF.

The rearrangement joins TRBV12-3 or TRBV12-4 to TRBJ2-3; 7 nucleotides match TRBD2. CDR3 size: 14 residues. V was clipped by 2 bases and J by 5 bases; unmatched bases: 4. The CDR3 nucleotides are TGTGCCAGCAGTTTAAGGGGAGGGAAAGATACGCAGTATTTT. The encoded protein is CASSLRGGKDTQYF.

Ten or more counts support this clonotype. The J gene is TRBJ1-2, the V gene TRBV9; 11 bases align to TRBD1. Germline CDR1 SGDLS, CDR2 YYNGEE. The trim removed 5 bases at V and 7 bases at J, leaving 7 bases unmatched. The CDR3 spans 14 residues. CDR3 protein: CASSAGTGGPGYTF. DNA of the CDR3: TGTGCCAGCAGTGCCGGGACAGGGGGTCCTGGCTACACCTTC.

This clonotype was counted many times. The J gene is TRBJ2-7, the V gene TRBV7-2; D may be TRBD1 (5 bases). The CDR3 covers 14 residues. Looked up from germline, CDR1 is SGHTA and CDR2 is FQGNSA. Deletions cut 1 base from V and 0 bases from J, with 7 bases between. CDR3 bases: TGTGCCAGCAGCTTAGTTACAGGCTCCTACGAGCAGTACTTC. Its protein is CASSLVTGSYEQYF.

This clonotype occurred many times. The rearrangement links TRBV15 to TRBJ2-2, with D uncertain. Germline V gives CDR1 LNHNV, CDR2 YYDKDF (reference sequence). V lost 1 base to trimming and J lost 6 bases, with 15 bases between them. The length of the CDR3 is 16 residues. The CDR3 DNA reads as TGTGCCACCAGCAGAGGCGGATCGCCACCGGCCGGGGAGCTGTTTTTT. This codes for CATSRGGSPPAGELFF.